Here is one T cell receptor (beta chain) with its context. This CDR3 has 17 amino acids. The germline CDR1 and CDR2 sequences are MDHEN and SYDVKM. V lost 6 bases and J lost 0, with 17 bases in between. The data were obtained in a study of radiation and T cells in renal cell carcinoma. The table came from immunoSEQ multiplex PCR; TCRdb's copy has only in-frame clones and leaves some out. The sample records approximately 170,000 clones, around 90% being singletons. Time point specified: blood 4 weeks post-SBRT, at nephrectomy. Treatment described: 15 Gy SBRT to primary tumor, nephrectomy 4 weeks later. The clonotype comes from a woman aged 45-60 years with renal cell carcinoma. The sequencing used blood, collected from a patient whose treatment included radiotherapy and nephrectomy. The chain has TRBV28 and TRBJ2-2; no clear D. The CDR3 loop reads CASSLVLRTANTGELFF. As DNA, the CDR3 is TGTGCCAGCAGCCTTGTACTTCGGACGGCGAACACCGGGGAGCTGTTTTTT.